The rows below give T cell receptor beta chains drawn from one sample of a study of shared clonotypes between healthy human individuals. The repertoire was sequenced with immunoSEQ multiplex PCR; TCRdb's copy has only in-frame clones and lacks some. Among 500,000 to 650,000 clones listed, around 77% were seen once. Sequencing was done on a sample of PBMCs. The source of these receptors is a woman aged 35 to 49 in good health. Some clones in this sample may be carry-over from other donors' samples. Each CDR3 is given with its conserved first and last residue. The D gene is left open where the match is weak. Not all rows give a size; the values are once, few, many and, for expanded clones, a class.

V gene	clone size	D gene	J gene	CDR3 protein	CDR3 DNA
TRBV15	NA	NA	TRBJ2-1	CATIFRGSGQFF	TGTGCCACCATTTTTCGGGGATCAGGGCAGTTCTTC
TRBV10-3	few	NA	TRBJ1-1	CATVREPGTEAFF	TGTGCCACGGTCAGGGAACCGGGCACTGAAGCTTTCTTT
TRBV15	NA	NA	TRBJ1-2	CATSREKGRGYGYTF	TGTGCCACCAGCAGAGAGAAAGGGCGGGGGTATGGCTACACCTTC
TRBV2	NA	NA	TRBJ2-7	CASSDGDFSYEQYF	TGTGCCAGCAGTGATGGGGATTTCTCCTACGAGCAGTACTTC
TRBV29-1	NA	NA	TRBJ2-7	CSVVPGSLYYEQYF	TGCAGCGTTGTACCCGGGTCCCTCTACTACGAGCAGTACTTC
TRBV7-2	many	TRBD2	TRBJ2-5	CASSPPLAGDRETQYF	TGTGCCAGCAGCCCACCTTTGGCGGGAGATCGGGAGACCCAGTACTTC
TRBV30	NA	NA	TRBJ2-7	CAWSVLVNYEQYF	TGTGCCTGGAGTGTACTAGTGAACTACGAGCAGTACTTC
TRBV6-1	NA	NA	TRBJ2-7	CASSEAIWEQYF	TGTGCCAGCAGTGAAGCTATTTGGGAGCAGTACTTC
TRBV5-8	few	TRBD2	TRBJ2-1	CASSSGTSVSYNEQFF	TGTGCCAGCAGCTCCGGGACTAGCGTGTCCTACAATGAGCAGTTCTTC
TRBV6-5	few	NA	TRBJ2-1	CASVAAGSSYNEQFF	TGTGCCAGCGTCGCAGCGGGCTCCTCCTACAATGAGCAGTTCTTC
TRBV9	NA	NA	TRBJ2-2	CASSVVGSTGELFF	TGTGCCAGCAGCGTAGTTGGTTCTACCGGGGAGCTGTTTTTT
TRBV7-7	few	TRBD1	TRBJ2-1	CASSLAVTGEQFF	TGTGCCAGCAGCTTGGCGGTGACAGGGGAGCAGTTCTTC
TRBV10-2	NA	TRBD1	TRBJ2-1	CASREWTGADDEQFF	TGCGCCAGCAGGGAATGGACAGGGGCGGATGATGAGCAGTTCTTC